What follows are 7 T cell receptor beta chains derived from one specimen sequenced in a study of T-cell reconstitution after alpha-beta-depleted transplantation in children. Using unique molecular identifiers, the investigators prepared the TCRbeta library. One entry per CDR3 protein results from TCRdb running MiXCR on the PCR reads. Of a few hundred thousand distinct CDR3 sequences listed, over 40% are singletons. The material sequenced was PBMCs, taken before TCRalphabeta/CD19-depleted stem cell transplant. The receptors derive from a girl aged 2-9 years with aplastic anemia, due to receive a stem cell transplant.

This clonotype came up many times. The chain carries TRBV6-2 or TRBV6-3 and TRBJ2-3; D is uncertain. Germline-derived CDR1 and CDR2 are MNHEY and SVGEGT. Trimming cost V 0 bases and J 4 bases, with 8 bases left between them. The CDR3 length is 14 residues. The CDR3 spells CASSYSTWADTQYF. The CDR3 DNA is TGTGCCAGCAGTTACTCGACATGGGCAGATACGCAGTATTTT.

The chain couples TRBV20-1 to TRBJ2-7; D remains unclear. This CDR3 comprises 13 residues. V dropped 4 bases and J dropped 5 bases, with 15 bases sitting between them. Looked up from germline, CDR1 is DFQATT and CDR2 is SNEGSKA (reference sequence). This chain's CDR3 is CSANAAVIDEQYF. The CDR3 DNA reads TGCAGTGCTAATGCGGCAGTCATCGACGAGCAGTACTTC.

This clonotype was seen a few times. The CDR3, as DNA: TGCAGTGCGGCACAGGGGGCAGGCTATGGCTACACCTTC. Amino acid sequence: CSAAQGAGYGYTF. This chain connects TRBV20-1 to TRBJ1-2; TRBD1 aligns across 9 bases. The CDR3 consists of 13 residues. V lost 6 bases, J lost 4 bases, and 6 bases stayed unmatched. In germline, CDR1 is DFQATT, CDR2 SNEGSKA (reference sequence).

The V gene is TRBV5-1, the J gene TRBJ2-7; tentative D call: TRBD2 (5 bases). Germline values: CDR1 SGHRS, CDR2 YFSETQ. V gave up 4 bases and J gave up 3 bases, with 11 bases separating them. This CDR3 region has 13 residues. CDR3: CASSTGNHYEQYF. Written as DNA, the CDR3 is TGCGCCAGCAGCACGGGGAACCACTACGAGCAGTACTTC.

This clonotype was counted between two and nine times. V gene TRBV12-3 or TRBV12-4 combines with J gene TRBJ2-3, with 9 bases matching TRBD1. V lost 10 bases and J lost 4; bases outside the gene matches: 6. This CDR3 contains 13 residues. CDR3 in DNA: TGTGCCATCGGACAGGGGTACGCAGATACGCAGTATTTT. This gives the protein CAIGQGYADTQYF.

This clonotype was observed a handful of times. The chain carries TRBV11-3 and TRBJ2-2; maybe TRBD2 (5 bases). Germline V CDR1 and CDR2: SGHNT, YENEEA. Trimming took 2 bases from V and 5 from J, leaving 15 bases between them. CDR3 length: 16 amino acids. The CDR3 DNA is TGTGCCAGCAGCTTATTAACTGCTTCGGGGACCGGGGAGCTGTTTTTT. It encodes CASSLLTASGTGELFF.

The table lists this clonotype with a few counts. The chain joins TRBV20-1 to TRBJ1-2; D uncertain. V lost 6 bases and J lost 6, with 14 bases in between. Germline V lookup: CDR1 DFQATT, CDR2 SNEGSKA (reference sequence). This CDR3 region has 12 residues. This chain's CDR3 is CSADVGVNGYTF. CDR3 DNA sequence: TGCAGTGCCGATGTCGGGGTTAATGGCTACACCTTC.